The clone carrying this T cell receptor beta chain was detected only once. This entry belongs to a study of OX40 agonist ivuxolimab in advanced cancers. Study as a whole: Patients enrolled in dose escalation were diagnosed with hepatocellular carcinoma, melanoma, renal cell or head and neck cancer.

CDR3 length: 16 residues. Germline V gene lookup returns CDR1 MNHNS and CDR2 SASEGT. Trimming took 4 bases from V and 7 from J, leaving 19 bases between them. The method was immunoSEQ multiplex PCR; TCRdb's version includes in-frame clones alone and lacks a portion of them. This sample has more than 25,000 clones; 74% occur once, and the top ten carry around 12%. The specimen comprised CD4+ or CD8+ T cells sorted from blood, sampled in a trial of the OX40 agonist ivuxolimab. The TCR was taken from an adult with an advanced solid tumor such as melanoma, head and neck, liver or kidney cancer. This chain uses TRBV6-1 with TRBJ1-4, with D tentatively TRBD1 (5 bases). This CDR3 reads CASSVRSKGRGEKLFF. In nucleotides, the CDR3 is TGTGCCAGCAGTGTCCGATCAAAGGGGCGGGGTGAAAAACTGTTTTTT.